The rows below give T cell receptor beta chains drawn from one sample of a study of tumor-infiltrating lymphocytes in oesophageal squamous cell carcinoma. Each CDR3 protein is one row after TCRdb ran MiXCR on the PCR reads. The sample includes roughly 20,000 distinct CDR3 sequences, about two fifths of them seen just once. The sequenced material came from esophageal tumor tissue. These receptors were collected from a male donor with esophageal squamous cell carcinoma. The CDR3 runs from the conserved cysteine through the conserved F or W. The order of the fields is J gene, V gene, D gene, clone size, CDR3 DNA, CDR3 protein. The D gene is left open where the match is weak. Expanded clones are given a class, and other clones once, few, many or no size at all.

J gene: TRBJ2-5
V gene: TRBV7-2
D gene: TRBD2
clone size: .
CDR3 DNA: TGTGCCAGCAGCGCCCAAGGCGGGGGGGAGACCCAGTACTTC
CDR3 protein: CASSAQGGGETQYF

J gene: TRBJ2-7
V gene: TRBV7-6
D gene: TRBD2
clone size: medium-sized
CDR3 DNA: TGTGCCAGCAGCCTAGGGGCGGGAGGGCCCTACGAGCAGTACTTC
CDR3 protein: CASSLGAGGPYEQYF

J gene: TRBJ1-2
V gene: TRBV7-2
D gene: .
clone size: .
CDR3 DNA: TGTGCCAGCAGTCCCGACGGATTCTATGGCTACACCTTC
CDR3 protein: CASSPDGFYGYTF

J gene: TRBJ2-5
V gene: TRBV2
D gene: TRBD1
clone size: many
CDR3 DNA: TGTGCCAGCATGCCGGGACAGATACAAGAGACCCAGTACTTC
CDR3 protein: CASMPGQIQETQYF

J gene: TRBJ2-5
V gene: TRBV7-2
D gene: .
clone size: .
CDR3 DNA: TGTGCCAGCAGCCAAAGTGGCAATGAGCAGTACTTC
CDR3 protein: CASSQSGNEQYF

J gene: TRBJ2-1
V gene: TRBV7-1
D gene: TRBD1
clone size: .
CDR3 DNA: TGTGCCAGCAGCTCCTGGACAGGGATCAACTACAATGAGCAGTTCTTC
CDR3 protein: CASSSWTGINYNEQFF

J gene: TRBJ1-2
V gene: TRBV28
D gene: .
clone size: .
CDR3 DNA: TGTGCCAGCAGCCCGGGGTATGGCTACACCTTC
CDR3 protein: CASSPGYGYTF

J gene: TRBJ2-7
V gene: TRBV7-8
D gene: TRBD1
clone size: few
CDR3 DNA: TGTGCCAGCAGCTCGACAGGGAGTCCCTACGAGCAGTACTTC
CDR3 protein: CASSSTGSPYEQYF

J gene: TRBJ2-1
V gene: TRBV7-9
D gene: TRBD1
clone size: .
CDR3 DNA: TGTGCCAGCAGCTTAGTACAGGGGGGTTGGGAGCAGTTCTTC
CDR3 protein: CASSLVQGGWEQFF

J gene: TRBJ2-2
V gene: TRBV7-3
D gene: TRBD2
clone size: many
CDR3 DNA: TGTGCCAGCAGCAGACTAGCGGGAGGGAACACCGGGGAGCTGTTTTTT
CDR3 protein: CASSRLAGGNTGELFF

J gene: TRBJ2-7
V gene: TRBV7-8
D gene: TRBD2
clone size: .
CDR3 DNA: TGTGCCAGCAGCCCCCGGACTAGCGGGAGGACCTACGAGCAGTACTTC
CDR3 protein: CASSPRTSGRTYEQYF